One and the same sample provided the 7 T cell receptor beta chains below, sequenced in a study of shared clonotypes between healthy human individuals. Using immunoSEQ multiplex PCR, the repertoire was profiled, and TCRdb retains in-frame clones only, with some absent. Here the sample spans roughly 1 million clones, more than 75% being singletons. The sample was memory CD4+ T cells from PBMCs. Subset specified: CD45RA-negative fraction. The receptors were gathered from a man younger than 30 in good health. Some clones in this sample may be carry-over from other donors' samples.

As regards this clone: A read error is likely here: a far larger clone is one base away. The chain is built from TRBV11-1 and TRBJ1-3, with D perhaps matching TRBD1 (6 bases). The germline gives CDR1 SGHAT, CDR2 FQDESV (reference sequence). CDR3 length: 17 amino acids. Trimming took off 5 bases at V and 1 base at J, with 18 bases between the two ends. CDR3 DNA sequence: TGTGCCAGCAGCCTCGGGAGGGGGTCGCGGTCTGGAAACACCATATATTTT. Amino acid sequence: CASSLGRGSRSGNTIYF.

The rearrangement uses TRBV5-1 and TRBJ2-5; D ambiguous. V was trimmed by 0 bases and J by 4 bases, leaving 10 bases between them. In germline, CDR1 is SGHRS, CDR2 YFSETQ. This CDR3 is 14 amino acids long. The CDR3 loop is CASSLAGLVETQYF. CDR3 DNA sequence: TGCGCCAGCAGCTTGGCCGGCCTAGTAGAGACCCAGTACTTC.

The chain employs TRBV30 and TRBJ2-6; a possible D gene is TRBD1 (5 bases). The ends were cut back, 3 bases at V and 2 bases at J, with 11 bases in the middle. From germline, CDR1 is GTSNPN and CDR2 SVGIG (reference sequence). This CDR3 is 15 amino acids long. This CDR3 is CAWSREGAGANVLTF. The CDR3 DNA sequence: TGTGCCTGGAGCCGTGAAGGGGCTGGGGCCAACGTCCTGACTTTC.

This clone came up a few times. The rearrangement links TRBV18 to TRBJ2-1; D is unclear. V gave up 6 bases and J gave up 7 bases, with 16 bases separating them. The CDR3 runs 14 residues. Germline V gene sequence: CDR1 KGHSH, CDR2 LQKENI. CDR3 residues: CASSPSITGNEQFF. The CDR3 nucleotides read TGTGCCAGCTCCCCAAGTATAACCGGGAATGAGCAGTTCTTC.

As DNA, the CDR3 is TGTGCCAGCAGCTCCAAGCGGGAGAGTATCTACGAGCAGTACTTC. Its translation is CASSSKRESIYEQYF. The chain employs TRBV5-4 and TRBJ2-7; 8 bases are shared with TRBD2. Germline trimming cut 3 bases from V and 3 bases from J; bases unmatched to any gene: 8. Per the germline V gene, CDR1 is SGHNT and CDR2 is YYREEE (reference sequence). The CDR3 consists of 15 residues. Variable domain in full (rest from reference TRBV5-4 and TRBJ2-7): ETGVTQSPTHLIKTRGQQVTLRCSSQSGHNTVSWYQQALGQGPQFIFQYYREEENGRGNFPPRFSGLQFPNYSSELNVNALELDDSALYLCASSSKRESIYEQYFGPGTRLTVT.

The V and J genes are TRBV4-3 and TRBJ1-1, with a tentative D call TRBD1 (5 bases). V shed 8 bases and J shed 4 bases, with 23 bases lying between them. Germline CDR1 is LGHNA and CDR2 is YSLEER. This CDR3 comprises 16 residues. The CDR3 DNA reads as TGCGCCAGCCGAGGGGAGGGGTCTACCCGGGGCACTGAAGCTTTCTTT. Translation: CASRGEGSTRGTEAFF.

The DNA for the CDR3 is TGTGCCAGCAGCTACGGACAGGGGATTTGGACTAGCGGGTATGCCGGGGAGCTGTTTTTT. Translation gives CASSYGQGIWTSGYAGELFF. The chain has TRBV28 and TRBJ2-2; TRBD2 matches 11 bases. In germline, CDR1 is MDHEN, CDR2 SYDVKM. The CDR3 is 20 amino acids. The V segment lost 6 bases and the J segment 6 bases; nucleotides outside the gene matches: 21.